Presented here are 9 T cell receptor beta chains from one specimen sequenced in a study of T cell responses to AZD1222 COVID-19 vaccine. Repertoires were generated with immunoSEQ multiplex PCR, while TCRdb's copy carries only in-frame clones and drops some. The sample carries about 120,000 clones, roughly nine tenths recorded once. Specimen: peripheral blood, collected on day 0 of AZD1222 vaccination. All receptors derive from an adult in good health.

This chain joins TRBV18 and TRBJ2-7; a weak D match, TRBD1 (6 bases). CDR3 length: 14 residues. Germline lookup yields CDR1 KGHSH and CDR2 LQKENI. V lost 6 bases and J 7 bases, leaving 19 bases between the germline ends. The CDR3 DNA follows: TGTGCCAGCTCCCCCGGGACAAGTCGAGGTGAGCAGTACTTC. Its protein product is CASSPGTSRGEQYF.

V usage is TRBV21-1 and J usage is TRBJ2-1; TRBD2 is taken as the D call from the table, unchecked against the DNA. TRBV21-1 is a recognized pseudogene. This CDR3 has 16 amino acids. The CDR3 loop reads CASSEREGGHYNEQFF. The CDR3 coding sequence is TGTGCCAGCAGCGAGCGGGAGGGAGGTCACTACAATGAGCAGTTCTTC.

The chain recombines TRBV5-1 with TRBJ2-7; 8 bases are a match to TRBD1. The junction had 17 bases not matched to a gene; V was cut back by 5 bases and J by 4 bases. Germline CDR1 and CDR2: SGHRS and YFSETQ. The CDR3 sequence is 17 residues long. The CDR3 coding sequence is TGCGCCAGCAGTTACTCACCGCAGGGGGCTATAGCATACGAGCAGTACTTC. As protein: CASSYSPQGAIAYEQYF.

This chain joins TRBV4-3 and TRBJ2-2; TRBD2 aligns across 9 bases. The CDR3 length is 19 residues. V dropped 3 bases and J dropped 5; count of bases not matched to a gene: 16. Germline assignment: CDR1 LGHNA and CDR2 YSLEER. The CDR3 loop is CASSHTRQWLAGRTGELFF. Here the CDR3 DNA reads TGCGCCAGCAGCCACACACGCCAGTGGCTAGCGGGACGGACCGGGGAGCTGTTTTTT.

The chain carries TRBV28 and TRBJ1-1, with no clear D. Germline-derived CDR1 and CDR2 are MDHEN and SYDVKM. CDR3 length equals 13 residues. V lost 4 bases to trimming and J lost 2 bases, with 8 bases between them. CDR3 DNA: TGTGCCAGCAGTTCACCTGGAAACACTGAAGCTTTCTTT. Its protein is CASSSPGNTEAFF.

The V gene is TRBV29-1, the J gene TRBJ1-1, with a tentative D call TRBD1 (6 bases). Germline assignment: CDR1 SQVTM and CDR2 ANQGSEA. This CDR3 is built from 11 residues. Deletions cut 8 bases from V and 6 bases from J, with 13 bases between. The CDR3 loop is CSIRQAAEAFF. As DNA, the CDR3 is TGCAGCATCAGACAGGCGGCTGAAGCTTTCTTT.

The J gene is TRBJ1-5, the V gene TRBV6-5; a possible D gene is TRBD1 (6 bases). The germline V gene has CDR1 MNHEY and CDR2 SVGAGI. The CDR3 spans 14 residues. Trimming took 7 bases from V and 3 from J, leaving 13 bases between them. In nucleotides, the CDR3 is TGTGCCAGCACTCCAGGACAGTCCAATCAGCCCCAGCATTTT. Its protein is CASTPGQSNQPQHF.

This clone came up once. CDR3 nucleotide sequence: TGTGCCAGCAGTAACTCACAGGGGGCAGGTGAAAAACTGTTTTTT. Amino acid sequence: CASSNSQGAGEKLFF. V and J are TRBV25-1 and TRBJ1-4; 9 bases map to TRBD1. J lost 7 bases, V lost 5 bases, and 8 bases had no gene match. Per the germline V gene, CDR1 is MGHDK and CDR2 is SYGVNS. The CDR3 extends over 15 amino acids.

The V gene is TRBV9, the J gene TRBJ2-7; D uncertain. CDR3 length: 13 residues. Germline assignment: CDR1 SGDLS and CDR2 YYNGEE. V was trimmed by 1 base and J by 2 bases, leaving 7 bases between them. The CDR3 is CASSVILTYEQYF. The CDR3 coding sequence is TGTGCCAGCAGCGTAATACTAACCTACGAGCAGTACTTC.